The clone carrying this T cell receptor beta chain was seen a few times. Its antigen is currently unknown. This record comes from a study of T-cell memory formation after mild COVID-19. The overall study: The study found TCR clusters largely donor specific.

A single record per CDR3 protein comes from TCRdb applying MiXCR to the 5' RACE reads. There are roughly 320,000 distinct CDR3 sequences in the sample; around 28% occur only once, and 13% lies in the top ten. This CDR3 is 13 amino acids long. The V segment lost 8 bases and the J segment 6 bases; nucleotides outside the gene matches: 7. Per germline, CDR1 MNHEY and CDR2 SVGAGI. Overall study findings and caveats: Most CD4+ clones that shrank were in CM and EM, while CD8+ ones turned up in EMRA.

This sequence was found in an adult woman who had mild COVID-19 (a few samples of this study predate the infection). Cell type and time point are not known. The rearrangement joins TRBV6-5 to TRBJ1-5, with 7 nucleotides matching TRBD1. Sequencing input: PBMCs or a T cell subset sorted from them (not recorded which). Here the CDR3 DNA reads TGTGCCAGCTCTAACAGGGGCGCTCAGCCCCAGCATTTT. This codes for CASSNRGAQPQHF.